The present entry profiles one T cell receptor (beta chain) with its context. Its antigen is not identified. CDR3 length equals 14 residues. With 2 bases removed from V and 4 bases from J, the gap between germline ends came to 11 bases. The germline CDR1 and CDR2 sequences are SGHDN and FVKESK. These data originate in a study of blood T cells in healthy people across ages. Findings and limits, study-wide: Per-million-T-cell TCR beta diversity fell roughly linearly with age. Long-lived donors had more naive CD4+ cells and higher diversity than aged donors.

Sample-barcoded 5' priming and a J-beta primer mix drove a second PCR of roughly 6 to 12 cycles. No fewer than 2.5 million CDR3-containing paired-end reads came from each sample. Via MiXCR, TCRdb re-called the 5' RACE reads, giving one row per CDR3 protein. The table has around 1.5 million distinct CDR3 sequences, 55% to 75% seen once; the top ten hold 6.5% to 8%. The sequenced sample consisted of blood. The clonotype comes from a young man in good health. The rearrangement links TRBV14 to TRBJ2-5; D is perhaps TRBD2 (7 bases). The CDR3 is CASSQQAGAETQYF. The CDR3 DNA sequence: TGTGCCAGCAGCCAACAGGCGGGGGCAGAGACCCAGTACTTC.